A selection of T cell receptor beta chains follows, all from one sample in a study of T cells in Graves' hyperthyroidism and ophthalmopathy. TCRdb reprocessed the multiplex PCR reads via MiXCR and lists one record per CDR3 protein. The repertoire consists of around 800,000 distinct CDR3 sequences, with more than 30% occurring once and the leading ten covering 8% to 9%. Sequenced sample: blood. The receptors here all came from a man younger than 30 with Graves' hyperthyroidism. The CDR3 runs from the conserved cysteine through the conserved F or W. The D gene is left open where the match is weak. The size field is filled for only some rows; it gives once, few, many or a size class.

D	V	size	J	DNA	CDR3
TRBD1	TRBV6-6	few	TRBJ2-7	TGTGCCAGCAGTTTCAGACAGGGCACGTGGTACGAGCAGTACTTC	CASSFRQGTWYEQYF
-	TRBV29-1	-	TRBJ2-7	TGCAGCGTCGCCGGACAGACCTACGAGCAGTACTTC	CSVAGQTYEQYF
-	TRBV2	few	TRBJ2-2	TGTGCCAGCAGTGCGGGGGTGAACACCGGGGAGCTGTTTTTT	CASSAGVNTGELFF
TRBD1	TRBV20-1	-	TRBJ2-7	TGCAGTGCTAGACTGCCCAGGGGGTCCTACGAGCAGTACTTC	CSARLPRGSYEQYF
-	TRBV29-1	-	TRBJ1-2	TGCAGCGTTGAAGAATCTGCAGGGGATGGCTACATCTTC	CSVEESAGDGYIF
-	TRBV12-3/TRBV12-4	-	TRBJ1-2	TGTGCCAGCAGTCTTCCGGGACGGGTCTATGGCTACACCTTC	CASSLPGRVYGYTF
-	TRBV7-6	many	TRBJ2-6	TGTGCCAGCAGCCTGAGGGGTGCGGGGGCCAACGTCCTGACTTTC	CASSLRGAGANVLTF
-	TRBV7-8	few	TRBJ1-4	TGTGCCAGCAGCTTTTACAGGGCGGCAACTAATGAAAAACTGTTTTTT	CASSFYRAATNEKLFF
TRBD1	TRBV25-1	once	TRBJ1-5	TGTGCCAGCAGACGGGACAGAGGTCAGCCCCAGCATTTT	CASRRDRGQPQHF
-	TRBV6-1	few	TRBJ1-5	TGTGCCAGCAGTTCTGGGGGGTTGGCCAATCAGCCCCAGCATTTT	CASSSGGLANQPQHF
TRBD1	TRBV4-1	few	TRBJ1-1	TGCGCCAGCAGCCAGGGACAGGGTATCGCTGAAGCTTTCTTT	CASSQGQGIAEAFF
-	TRBV10-2	few	TRBJ1-5	TGTGCCAGCAGTGAAGCCCAGGCAAGCAATCAGCCCCAGCATTTT	CASSEAQASNQPQHF
-	TRBV20-1	-	TRBJ2-7	TGCAGTGCTAGGCTACAGGAGCAGTACTTC	CSARLQEQYF
TRBD1	TRBV27	many	TRBJ2-7	TGTGCCAGCAGTTTCTCGACAGGGGTCGACGAGCAGTACTTC	CASSFSTGVDEQYF
-	TRBV12-3/TRBV12-4	-	TRBJ2-5	TGTGCCAGCAGCAGGGGACACCCAGAGACCCAGTACTTC	CASSRGHPETQYF
-	TRBV6-5	few	TRBJ1-1	TGTGCCAGCAGTTATAAAACAGGGCGGAACACTGAAGCTTTCTTT	CASSYKTGRNTEAFF
TRBD1	TRBV29-1	once	TRBJ2-5	TGCAGCAGTGAAGAAGAGGGGGCAGCTGGGACCCAGTACTTC	CSSEEEGAAGTQYF
-	TRBV19	many	TRBJ1-1	TGTGCCAGCCGTCAGACAGGTGCCTCGAACACTGAAGCTTTCTTT	CASRQTGASNTEAFF
TRBD1	TRBV29-1	many	TRBJ1-5	TGCAGCTTTCGGACAGGAGTCGATCAGCCCCAGCATTTT	CSFRTGVDQPQHF
-	TRBV5-1	-	TRBJ2-7	TGCGCCAGCAGCTTGGGTGACAGGCAAGCCTCCTACGAGCAGTACTTC	CASSLGDRQASYEQYF
TRBD1	TRBV19	few	TRBJ1-5	TGTGCCAGTAGTATGGAGGACAGGGGTGTTCGTCAGCCCCAGCATTTT	CASSMEDRGVRQPQHF
TRBD1	TRBV25-1	many	TRBJ1-1	TGTGCCAGCAGTGAATACGACAGGGGTGACACTGAAGCTTTCTTT	CASSEYDRGDTEAFF
-	TRBV9	many	TRBJ1-4	TGTGCCAGCAGCGGGGGGGAAGGACTGTTTTTT	CASSGGEGLFF
-	TRBV19	many	TRBJ1-5	TGTGCCAGTAGCCGTCCGTGGGAGGCCCAGCATTTT	CASSRPWEAQHF